This entry lists 15 T cell receptor beta chains sequenced from one sample in a study of OX40 agonist ivuxolimab in advanced cancers. The method was immunoSEQ multiplex PCR; TCRdb's version includes in-frame clones alone and lacks a portion of them. The data show 50,000 to 70,000 clones, 85% seen once. The input for sequencing was CD4+ or CD8+ T cells sorted from blood, taken in a trial of the OX40 agonist ivuxolimab. The receptor source for this set is an adult with an advanced solid tumor such as melanoma, head and neck, liver or kidney cancer.

The genes are TRBV4-2 and TRBJ1-4; unclear D gene. The length of the CDR3 is 13 residues. V lost 0 bases to trimming and J lost 11 bases, with 10 bases between them. Germline CDR1 LGHNA, CDR2 YNFKEQ. CDR3 loop: CASSQEKGRKLFF. In DNA, the CDR3 is TGTGCCAGCAGCCAAGAGAAGGGTAGGAAACTGTTTTTT.

This chain connects TRBV9 to TRBJ1-2, with D tentatively TRBD1 (6 bases). V lost 1 base and J 3 bases, leaving 16 bases between the germline ends. This CDR3 is 16 amino acids long. Per germline, CDR1 SGDLS and CDR2 YYNGEE. CDR3 in amino acids: CASSVSTGTLDYGYTF. CDR3 nucleotide sequence: TGTGCCAGCAGCGTATCAACAGGGACCCTCGACTATGGCTACACCTTC. Combining the CDR3 with reference TRBV9 and TRBJ1-2 gives the whole variable domain DSGVTQTPKHLITATGQRVTLRCSPRSGDLSVYWYQQSLDQGLQFLIQYYNGEERAKGNILERFSAQQFPDLHSELNLSSLELGDSALYFCASSVSTGTLDYGYTFGSGTRLTVV.

V and J are TRBV5-6 and TRBJ2-1, with D possibly being TRBD1 (6 bases). Germline V gives CDR1 SGHDT, CDR2 YYEEEE. This CDR3 spans 15 amino acids. Trimming left V 1 base short and J 2 bases short, with 10 bases between. CDR3: CASSLYRVPYNEQFF. CDR3 DNA: TGTGCCAGCAGCTTGTACAGGGTGCCCTACAATGAGCAGTTCTTC.

The rearrangement uses TRBV5-1 and TRBJ2-3, with D uncertain. V was trimmed by 0 bases and J by 6 bases, leaving 11 bases between them. The CDR3 has 14 amino acids. Germline V gene lookup returns CDR1 SGHRS and CDR2 YFSETQ. CDR3 region: CASSLAEGRDTQYF. In nucleotides, the CDR3 is TGCGCCAGCAGCTTGGCCGAAGGTCGGGATACGCAGTATTTT.

The chain is built from TRBV25-1 and TRBJ2-1; tentatively, D is TRBD1 or TRBD2 (6 bases each). The CDR3 length is 15 residues. The germline CDR1 and CDR2 sequences are MGHDK and SYGVNS. The V end was cut by 6 bases, the J end by 8 bases, with 20 bases between. Written as DNA, the CDR3 is TGTGCCAGCAGCATAACCTCCGCAGGGGAGGATGAGCAGTTCTTC. Translating it yields CASSITSAGEDEQFF.

CDR3 nucleotide sequence: TGTGCCAGCAGTTTTGGGTCGGCTAATAGCAATCAGCCCCAGCATTTT. Encoded protein: CASSFGSANSNQPQHF. The rearrangement links TRBV28 to TRBJ1-5; no reliable D call. This CDR3 is 16 amino acids long. Germline loops: CDR1 MDHEN, CDR2 SYDVKM. V was clipped by 3 bases and J by 0 bases, with 12 bases between them.

J is TRBJ1-5 and V is TRBV19; the D is unclear. Germline values: CDR1 LNHDA, CDR2 SQIVND (reference sequence). This CDR3 is built from 13 residues. Trimming took off 2 bases at V and 4 bases at J, with 6 bases between the two ends. The CDR3 reads CASSISLNQPQHF. The CDR3 DNA reads TGTGCCAGTAGTATATCGCTAAATCAGCCCCAGCATTTT.

V gene TRBV2 combines with J gene TRBJ1-5; D is undetermined. V dropped 2 bases and J dropped 4 bases, with 6 bases sitting between them. This CDR3 spans 13 amino acids. Germline V CDR1 and CDR2: SNHLY, FYNNEI. The CDR3 bases are TGTGCCAGCAGTGAATTATGGAATCAGCCCCAGCATTTT. It is translated as CASSELWNQPQHF.

The genes are TRBV2 and TRBJ1-1; TRBD1 might be the D (6 bases). Germline CDR1 is SNHLY and CDR2 is FYNNEI. This CDR3 region has 13 residues. Trimming left V 6 bases short and J 7 bases short, with 15 bases between. Here the CDR3 reads CASRGKGQYEAFF. The CDR3 DNA follows: TGTGCCAGCAGAGGGAAAGGACAGTATGAAGCTTTCTTT.

The V call is TRBV4-2, the J call TRBJ1-6; D uncertain. Germline-derived CDR1 and CDR2 are LGHNA and YNFKEQ. The ends were cut back, 0 bases at V and 6 bases at J, with 3 bases in the middle. The CDR3 consists of 13 residues. The CDR3 loop is CASSQDPNSPLHF. The CDR3 DNA reads as TGTGCCAGCAGCCAAGATCCTAATTCACCCCTCCACTTT.

The chain employs TRBV19 and TRBJ2-7; unclear D gene. Germline V gene lookup returns CDR1 LNHDA and CDR2 SQIVND (reference sequence). Trimming took 6 bases from V and 5 from J, leaving 11 bases between them. This CDR3 region has 12 residues. CDR3 DNA: TGTGCCAGTAGGGGCAGAGGCCACGAGCAGTACTTC. Protein: CASRGRGHEQYF.

In DNA, the CDR3 is TGTGCCAGCAGCGTAGACCCCCGGGTTGGGGCCAACGTCCTGACTTTC. It specifies CASSVDPRVGANVLTF. This chain links TRBV9 with TRBJ2-6; D unclear. The CDR3 runs to 16 residues. Trimming removed 0 bases from V and 3 bases from J, with 10 bases in between. Germline assignment: CDR1 SGDLS and CDR2 YYNGEE.

This chain connects TRBV6-1 to TRBJ2-7, with a weak D call TRBD2 (6 bases). The germline V gene has CDR1 MNHNS and CDR2 SASEGT. The CDR3 consists of 15 residues. The V gene lost 5 bases and the J gene lost 0 bases, with 14 bases spanning the gap. CDR3 residues: CASSLGTSSSYEQYF. The CDR3 nucleotides read TGTGCCAGCAGTCTTGGGACTTCTAGCTCCTACGAGCAGTACTTC.

The rearrangement links TRBV5-4 to TRBJ2-3; 14 bases are shared with TRBD2. Germline CDR1 is SGHNT and CDR2 is YYREEE (reference sequence). The CDR3 consists of 17 residues. The V segment lost 5 bases and the J segment 1 base; nucleotides outside the gene matches: 6. Written as DNA, the CDR3 is TGTGCCAGCAGTAGGGGACTAGCGGGGGCGGGCACAGATACGCAGTATTTT. Amino acids: CASSRGLAGAGTDTQYF.

V is TRBV28 and J is TRBJ1-1, with D possibly TRBD1 on 5 matching bases. CDR1 is MDHEN and CDR2 is SYDVKM in the germline V gene. This CDR3 has 17 residues. The V end was cut by 1 base, the J end by 1 base, with 16 bases between. CDR3 region: CASSLSPGGTENTEAFF. For the CDR3, the DNA is TGTGCCAGCAGTTTATCACCCGGAGGGACGGAGAACACTGAAGCTTTCTTT. Variable domain in full (rest from reference TRBV28 and TRBJ1-1): DVKVTQSSRYLVKRTGEKVFLECVQDMDHENMFWYRQDPGLGLRLIYFSYDVKMKEKGDIPEGYSVSREKKERFSLILESASTNQTSMYLCASSLSPGGTENTEAFFGQGTRLTVV.